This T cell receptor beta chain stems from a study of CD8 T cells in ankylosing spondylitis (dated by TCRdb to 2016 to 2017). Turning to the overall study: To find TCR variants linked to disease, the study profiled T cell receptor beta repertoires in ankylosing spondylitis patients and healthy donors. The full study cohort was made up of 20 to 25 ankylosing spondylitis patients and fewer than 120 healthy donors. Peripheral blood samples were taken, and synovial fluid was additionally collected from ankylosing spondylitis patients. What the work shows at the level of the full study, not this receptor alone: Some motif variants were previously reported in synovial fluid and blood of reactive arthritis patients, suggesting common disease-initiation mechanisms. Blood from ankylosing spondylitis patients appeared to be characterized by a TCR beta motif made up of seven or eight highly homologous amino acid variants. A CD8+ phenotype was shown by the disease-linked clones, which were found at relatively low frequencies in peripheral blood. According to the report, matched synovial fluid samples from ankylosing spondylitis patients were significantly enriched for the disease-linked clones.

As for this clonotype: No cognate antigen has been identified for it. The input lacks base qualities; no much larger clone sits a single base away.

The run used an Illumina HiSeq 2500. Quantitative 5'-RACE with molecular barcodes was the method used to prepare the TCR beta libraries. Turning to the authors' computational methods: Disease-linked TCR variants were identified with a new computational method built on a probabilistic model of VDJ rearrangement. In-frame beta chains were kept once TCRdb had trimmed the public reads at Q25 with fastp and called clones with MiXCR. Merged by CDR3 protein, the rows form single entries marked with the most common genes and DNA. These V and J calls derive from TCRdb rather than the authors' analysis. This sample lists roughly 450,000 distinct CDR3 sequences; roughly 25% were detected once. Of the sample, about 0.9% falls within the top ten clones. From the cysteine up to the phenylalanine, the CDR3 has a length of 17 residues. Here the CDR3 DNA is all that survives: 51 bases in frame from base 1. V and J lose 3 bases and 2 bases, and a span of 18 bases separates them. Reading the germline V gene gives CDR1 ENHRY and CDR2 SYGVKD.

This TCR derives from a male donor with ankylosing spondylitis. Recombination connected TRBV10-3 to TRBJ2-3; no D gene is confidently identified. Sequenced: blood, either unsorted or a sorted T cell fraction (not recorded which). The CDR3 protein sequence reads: CAISDATRTSLTDTQYF. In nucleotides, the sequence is TGTGCCATCAGTGACGCCACGCGGACCTCACTCACAGATACGCAGTATTTT.